The 7 T cell receptor beta chains in this list originate from one sample, sequenced in a study of cytomegalovirus exposure and HLA in healthy donors. Amplification used 60 Vbeta primers and 13 Jbeta primers. Assay: immunoSEQ multiplex PCR; the TCRdb copy retains only in-frame clones and omits some. The sample yields around 140,000 clones, over 75% seen once. The sequencing input was PBMCs. The origin of the receptors is a woman between 25 and 40 years old in good health and CMV-seronegative.

This clone was found a few times. Within the sample, other DNA sequences also encode this same CDR3. The V gene is TRBV10-3, the J gene TRBJ1-1, with D perhaps TRBD1 (6 bases). The V and J ends lost 2 bases and 1 base respectively, with 8 bases between them. CDR1 ENHRY and CDR2 SYGVKD come from the germline V gene. This CDR3 is 14 amino acids long. The CDR3 here is CAISEGRGNTEAFF. As DNA, the CDR3 is TGTGCCATCAGTGAGGGCAGGGGGAACACTGAAGCTTTCTTT.

The genes are TRBV7-3 and TRBJ2-1, with 11 positions matching TRBD2. J gave up 8 bases and V 2 bases, and 5 bases lay outside the gene matches. This CDR3 is 15 amino acids long. In germline, CDR1 is SGHTA, CDR2 FQGTGA. The CDR3 coding sequence is TGTGCCAGCAGCTTAGGGCTAGCGGGGGGATATGAGCAGTTCTTC. Translated, it gives CASSLGLAGGYEQFF.

A note on this clone: Additional DNA sequences in this sample encode the identical CDR3. The genes are TRBV6-5 and TRBJ2-5; 7 bases are shared with TRBD1. The germline V gene has CDR1 MNHEY and CDR2 SVGAGI. The CDR3 has 14 amino acids. The V gene end was trimmed by 6 bases and the J gene end by 4 bases; junction bases not matched to a gene: 8. CDR3 protein: CASSTDRAAETQYF. CDR3 DNA sequence: TGTGCCAGCAGCACCGACAGGGCGGCAGAGACCCAGTACTTC.

The gene calls are TRBV25-1 and TRBJ2-5; 8 bases fit TRBD2. With V trimmed by 3 bases and J by 1 base, 10 bases remained unmatched. Germline V lookup: CDR1 MGHDK, CDR2 SYGVNS. This CDR3 is 17 amino acids long. The CDR3 sequence: CASSEWKAGVPQETQYF. In nucleotides, the CDR3 is TGTGCCAGCAGTGAGTGGAAAGCGGGAGTCCCCCAAGAGACCCAGTACTTC.

The chain carries TRBV19 and TRBJ2-1, with 7 bases lining up with TRBD2. Trimming took 3 bases from V and 7 from J; bases not matched to a gene: 9. The length of the CDR3 is 15 residues. Germline values: CDR1 LNHDA, CDR2 SQIVND (reference sequence). Written as DNA, the CDR3 is TGTGCCAGTAGTATTGAGCGGCTAGCGGTGAATGAGCAGTTCTTC. It translates to CASSIERLAVNEQFF.

J is TRBJ2-1 and V is TRBV4-1; D is perhaps TRBD2 (5 bases). The V end lost 0 bases, the J end lost 5 bases, and 17 bases lay between the germline ends. CDR1 and CDR2 (germline): MGHRA, YSYEKL. The CDR3 extends over 17 amino acids. CDR3 nucleotides: TGCGCCAGCAGCCAAGAAAGGGCCAGGAGGTATCACAATGAGCAGTTCTTC. The encoded protein is CASSQERARRYHNEQFF.

This clone was detected only once. The chain is built from TRBV5-4 and TRBJ2-2, with a possible D match to TRBD1 (5 bases). Trimming took 9 bases from V and 1 from J, leaving 10 bases between them. This CDR3 region has 13 residues. Germline CDR1 SGHNT, CDR2 YYREEE (reference sequence). The DNA of the CDR3 is TGTGCCATACAGGTCCAGAACACCGGGGAGCTGTTTTTT. Translated, it gives CAIQVQNTGELFF.